The sequence of this TCR beta chain was determined in a study of monozygotic twins with inflammatory bowel disease. Whole-study results and caveats: Among IBD patients, fewer clonotypes were shared with others than among healthy twins, especially with disease activity.

A remark on this clonotype: Its target is not known.

TCRdb re-called the 5' RACE reads and shows each CDR3 protein once, DNA omitted. The sample data list 110,000 or so distinct CDR3 sequences. Germline V gene sequence: CDR1 DFQATT, CDR2 SNEGSKA (reference sequence). The CDR3 contains 13 residues. V gene TRBV20-1 combines with J gene TRBJ2-7. The TCR originated in a human donor with ulcerative colitis or Crohn's disease, or a healthy co-twin of an affected twin (not recorded which). Sequenced material: blood. The CDR3 spells CSARVAASYEQYF.